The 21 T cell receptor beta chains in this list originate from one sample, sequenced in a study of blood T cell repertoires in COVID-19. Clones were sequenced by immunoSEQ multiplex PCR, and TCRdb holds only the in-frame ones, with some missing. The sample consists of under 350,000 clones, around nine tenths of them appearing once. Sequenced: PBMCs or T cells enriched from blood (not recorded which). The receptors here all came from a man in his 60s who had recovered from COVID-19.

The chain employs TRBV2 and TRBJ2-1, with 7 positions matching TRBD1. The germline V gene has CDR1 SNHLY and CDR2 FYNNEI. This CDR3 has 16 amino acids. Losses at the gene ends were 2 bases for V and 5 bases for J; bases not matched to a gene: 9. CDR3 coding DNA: TGTGCCAGCAGTGAACTGGGACAGACGATTAACAATGAGCAGTTCTTC. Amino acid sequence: CASSELGQTINNEQFF.

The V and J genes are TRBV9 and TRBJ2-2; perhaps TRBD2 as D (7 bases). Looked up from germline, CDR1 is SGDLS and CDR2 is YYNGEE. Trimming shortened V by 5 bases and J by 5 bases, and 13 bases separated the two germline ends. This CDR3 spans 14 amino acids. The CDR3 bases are TGTGCCAGCAGTAAGGGGGGGCCTACCGGGGAGCTGTTTTTT. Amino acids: CASSKGGPTGELFF.

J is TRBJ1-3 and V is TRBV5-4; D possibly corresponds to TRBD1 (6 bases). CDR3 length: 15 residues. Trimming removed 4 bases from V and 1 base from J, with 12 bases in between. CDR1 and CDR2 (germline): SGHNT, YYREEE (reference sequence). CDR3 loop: CASSPDSSSGNTIYF. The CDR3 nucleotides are TGTGCCAGCAGCCCGGACAGCTCTTCTGGAAACACCATATATTTT.

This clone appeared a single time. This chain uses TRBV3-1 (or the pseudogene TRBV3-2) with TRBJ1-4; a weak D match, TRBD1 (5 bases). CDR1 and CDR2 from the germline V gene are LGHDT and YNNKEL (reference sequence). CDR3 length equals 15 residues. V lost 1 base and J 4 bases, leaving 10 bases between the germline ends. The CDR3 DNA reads TGTGCCAGCAGCCAAGGGGGGGTTAGTAATGAAAAACTGTTTTTT. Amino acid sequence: CASSQGGVSNEKLFF.

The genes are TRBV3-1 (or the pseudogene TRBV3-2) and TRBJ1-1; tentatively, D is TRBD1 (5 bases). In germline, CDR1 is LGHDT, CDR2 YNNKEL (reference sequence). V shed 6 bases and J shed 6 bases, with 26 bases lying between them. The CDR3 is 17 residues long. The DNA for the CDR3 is TGTGCCAGCAGGGACACTTCCTTGACTGGGGCTTACGCTGAAGCTTTCTTT. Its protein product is CASRDTSLTGAYAEAFF.

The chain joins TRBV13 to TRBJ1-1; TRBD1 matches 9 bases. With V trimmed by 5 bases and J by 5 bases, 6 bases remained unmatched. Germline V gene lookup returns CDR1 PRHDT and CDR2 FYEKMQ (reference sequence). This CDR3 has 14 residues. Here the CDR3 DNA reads TGTGCCAGCAGCCCCGGGACAGGGCGGACTGAAGCTTTCTTT. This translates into CASSPGTGRTEAFF.

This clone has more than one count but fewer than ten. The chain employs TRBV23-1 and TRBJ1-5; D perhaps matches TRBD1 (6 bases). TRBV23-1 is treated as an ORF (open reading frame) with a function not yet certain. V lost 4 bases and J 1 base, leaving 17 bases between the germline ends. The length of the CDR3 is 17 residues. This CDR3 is CASSPGTRGQSNQPQHF. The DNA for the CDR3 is TGCGCCAGCAGTCCCGGGACCCGAGGACAGAGCAATCAGCCCCAGCATTTT.

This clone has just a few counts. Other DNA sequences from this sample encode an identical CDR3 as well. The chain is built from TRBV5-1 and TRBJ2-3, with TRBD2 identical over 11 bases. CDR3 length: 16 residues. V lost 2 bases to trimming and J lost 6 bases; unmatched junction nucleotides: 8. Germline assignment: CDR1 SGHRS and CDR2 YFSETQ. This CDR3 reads CASSLGGLAVGDTQYF. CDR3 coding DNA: TGCGCCAGCAGCTTAGGGGGACTAGCGGTCGGGGATACGCAGTATTTT.

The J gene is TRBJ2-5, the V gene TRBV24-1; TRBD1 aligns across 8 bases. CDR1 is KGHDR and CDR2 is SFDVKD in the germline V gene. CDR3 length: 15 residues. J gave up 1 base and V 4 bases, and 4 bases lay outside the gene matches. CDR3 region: CATSESGTGQETQYF. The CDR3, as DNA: TGTGCCACCAGTGAGTCCGGGACAGGCCAAGAGACCCAGTACTTC.

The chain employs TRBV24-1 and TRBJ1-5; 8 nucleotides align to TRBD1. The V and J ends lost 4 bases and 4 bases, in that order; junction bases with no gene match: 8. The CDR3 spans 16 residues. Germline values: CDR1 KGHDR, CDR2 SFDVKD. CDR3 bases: TGTGCCACCAGTGACCCCGGACAGGGCCCTAATCAGCCCCAGCATTTT. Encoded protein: CATSDPGQGPNQPQHF.

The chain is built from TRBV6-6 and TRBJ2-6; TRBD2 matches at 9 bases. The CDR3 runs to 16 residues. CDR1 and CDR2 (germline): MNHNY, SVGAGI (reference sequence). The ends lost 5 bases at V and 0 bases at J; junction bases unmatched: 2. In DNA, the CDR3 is TGTGCCAGCAGTCTAGCGGGAAGCTCTGGGGCCAACGTCCTGACTTTC. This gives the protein CASSLAGSSGANVLTF.

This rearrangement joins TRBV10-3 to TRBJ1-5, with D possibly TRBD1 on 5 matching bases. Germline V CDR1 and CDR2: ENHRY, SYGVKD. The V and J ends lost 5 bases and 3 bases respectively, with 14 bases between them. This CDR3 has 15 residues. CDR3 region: CAISTGLGDNQPQHF. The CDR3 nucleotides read TGTGCCATCAGTACAGGATTAGGGGACAATCAGCCCCAGCATTTT.

The CDR3 sequence is CASTPPQDGYTF. Here the CDR3 DNA reads TGTGCCAGCACGCCCCCTCAGGATGGCTACACCTTC. The chain recombines TRBV7-9 with TRBJ1-2, with D uncertain. V lost 7 bases to trimming and J lost 6 bases, with 12 bases between them. Germline CDR1 SEHNR, CDR2 FQNEAQ (reference sequence). This CDR3 spans 12 amino acids.

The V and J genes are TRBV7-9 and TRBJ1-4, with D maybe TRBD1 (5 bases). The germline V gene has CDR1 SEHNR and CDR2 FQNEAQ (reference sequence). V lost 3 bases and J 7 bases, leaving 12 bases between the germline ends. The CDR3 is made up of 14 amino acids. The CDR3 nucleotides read TGTGCCAGCAGCTTCAACCCGGGGGGTGAAAAACTGTTTTTT. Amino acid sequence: CASSFNPGGEKLFF.

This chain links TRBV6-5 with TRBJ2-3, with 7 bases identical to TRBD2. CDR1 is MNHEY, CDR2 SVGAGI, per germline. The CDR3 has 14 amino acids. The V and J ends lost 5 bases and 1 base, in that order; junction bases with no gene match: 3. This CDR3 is CASSPSGRTDTQYF. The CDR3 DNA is TGTGCCAGCAGTCCTAGCGGCCGCACAGATACGCAGTATTTT.

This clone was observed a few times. The CDR3 sequence: CASSLVTGSSYNSPLHF. The CDR3 region has the DNA TGCGCCAGCAGCTTGGTGACAGGTAGCTCCTATAATTCACCCCTCCACTTT. This chain uses TRBV5-1 with TRBJ1-6; perhaps TRBD1 as D (6 bases). The CDR3 length is 17 residues. Germline CDR1 is SGHRS and CDR2 is YFSETQ. V was cut by 0 bases and J by 0 bases, with 10 bases left in between.

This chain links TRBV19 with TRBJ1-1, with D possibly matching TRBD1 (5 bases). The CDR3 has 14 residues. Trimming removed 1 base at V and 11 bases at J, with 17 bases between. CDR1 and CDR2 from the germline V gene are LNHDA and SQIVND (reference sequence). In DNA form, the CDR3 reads TGTGCCAGTAGTATAGCCGGCGCGTCCGGGGGGGCTTTCTTT. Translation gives CASSIAGASGGAFF.

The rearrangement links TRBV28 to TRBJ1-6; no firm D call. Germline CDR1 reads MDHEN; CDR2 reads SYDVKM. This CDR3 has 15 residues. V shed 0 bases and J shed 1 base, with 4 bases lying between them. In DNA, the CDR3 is TGTGCCAGCAGTTTATGGAGGTCCTATAATTCACCCCTCCACTTT. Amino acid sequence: CASSLWRSYNSPLHF.

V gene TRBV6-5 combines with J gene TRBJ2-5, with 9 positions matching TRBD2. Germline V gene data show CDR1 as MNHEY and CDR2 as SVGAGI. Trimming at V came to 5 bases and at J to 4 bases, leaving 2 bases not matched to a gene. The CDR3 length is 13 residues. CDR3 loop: CASSRGGAETQYF. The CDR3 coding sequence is TGTGCCAGCAGTCGCGGGGGGGCAGAGACCCAGTACTTC.

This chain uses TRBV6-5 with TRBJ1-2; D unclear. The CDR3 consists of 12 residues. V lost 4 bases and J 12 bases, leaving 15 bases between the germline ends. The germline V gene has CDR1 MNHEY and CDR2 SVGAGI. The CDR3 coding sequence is TGTGCCAGCAGTTCCACGACTAACGCGGACACCTTC. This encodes CASSSTTNADTF.

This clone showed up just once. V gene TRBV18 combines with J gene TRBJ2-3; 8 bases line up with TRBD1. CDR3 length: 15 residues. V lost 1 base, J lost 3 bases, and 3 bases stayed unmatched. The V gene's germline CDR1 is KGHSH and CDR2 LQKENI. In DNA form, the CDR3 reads TGTGCCAGCTCACCACTGGACAGGGTGACAGATACGCAGTATTTT. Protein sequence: CASSPLDRVTDTQYF.